One and the same sample provided the 24 T cell receptor beta chains below, sequenced in a study of cytomegalovirus exposure and HLA in healthy donors. In the PCR, 60 Vbeta and 13 Jbeta primers were used. Method: immunoSEQ multiplex PCR; TCRdb's copy keeps in-frame clones and lacks some. The table shows more than 110,000 clones, with roughly 80% occurring only once. The sequenced sample was PBMCs. The receptor source for this set is a woman between 50 and 59 years old in good health and CMV-seropositive.

The rearrangement links TRBV30 to TRBJ2-3; TRBD2 is a possible D gene (5 bases). There are 15 residues in the CDR3. Between the trimmed V and J ends, which lost 4 bases and 0 bases, there was a span of 14 bases. The germline CDR1 and CDR2 sequences are GTSNPN and SVGIG (reference sequence). The DNA of the CDR3 is TGTGCCTGGACCCTCTTTGGAGGTAGCACAGATACGCAGTATTTT. Translated: CAWTLFGGSTDTQYF.

The rearrangement links TRBV9 to TRBJ1-5; D is possibly TRBD1 (5 bases). There are 14 residues in the CDR3. V was shortened by 0 bases and J by 3 bases, with 7 bases between the two germline ends. CDR1 is SGDLS, CDR2 YYNGEE, per germline. CDR3 nucleotide sequence: TGTGCCAGCAGCGTAGCAGGGTACAATCAGCCCCAGCATTTT. Protein product: CASSVAGYNQPQHF.

The chain uses TRBV7-6 and TRBJ2-1; D is ambiguous. The CDR3 has 12 amino acids. Germline CDR1 reads SGHVS; CDR2 reads FNYEAQ. With 2 bases removed from V and 3 bases from J, the gap between germline ends came to 2 bases. CDR3 residues: CASSLYYNEQFF. In nucleotides, the CDR3 is TGTGCCAGCAGCTTATACTACAATGAGCAGTTCTTC.

The V and J genes are TRBV11-2 and TRBJ2-7; perhaps TRBD1 as D (5 bases). Germline CDR1 reads SGHAT; CDR2 reads FQNNGV. V was clipped by 5 bases and J by 3 bases, with 26 bases between them. The CDR3 totals 18 residues. For the CDR3, the DNA is TGTGCCAGCAGCCCTAATAGCCGAACCAGGGCGTCCCGCTACGAGCAGTACTTC. Its translation: CASSPNSRTRASRYEQYF.

V is TRBV10-3 and J is TRBJ1-5, with D possibly matching TRBD1 (5 bases). This CDR3 region has 15 residues. V was pared by 0 bases and J by 2 bases, with 8 bases between. Germline CDR1 reads ENHRY; CDR2 reads SYGVKD. The CDR3 sequence: CAISESGGGNQPQHF. CDR3 nucleotide sequence: TGTGCCATCAGTGAGTCGGGGGGTGGCAATCAGCCCCAGCATTTT.

The V call is TRBV13, the J call TRBJ1-1; D may be TRBD1 (5 bases). Trimming cost V 0 bases and J 1 base, with 6 bases left between them. Germline lookup yields CDR1 PRHDT and CDR2 FYEKMQ (reference sequence). The CDR3 covers 14 residues. The CDR3 reads CASSLGQGNTEAFF. CDR3 DNA: TGTGCCAGCAGCTTAGGCCAGGGGAACACTGAAGCTTTCTTT.

The V and J genes are TRBV2 and TRBJ2-7, with 7 bases aligning to TRBD1. CDR3 size: 14 residues. Losses at the gene ends were 4 bases for V and 3 bases for J; bases not matched to a gene: 6. Germline-derived CDR1 and CDR2 are SNHLY and FYNNEI. The CDR3 is CASSGAGGNYEQYF. CDR3 coding DNA: TGTGCCAGCAGTGGGGCAGGGGGAAACTACGAGCAGTACTTC.

CDR3 protein: CSVEVGDSYGYTF. CDR3 nucleotide sequence: TGCAGCGTTGAAGTCGGAGACAGCTATGGCTACACCTTC. This chain links TRBV29-1 with TRBJ1-2, with a possible D match to TRBD1 (5 bases). The CDR3 runs to 13 residues. CDR1 and CDR2 (germline): SQVTM, ANQGSEA. Trimming stripped 1 base from V and 4 bases from J, with 10 bases between. The full variable domain, its missing parts supplied by reference TRBV29-1 and TRBJ1-2, is SAVISQKPSRDICQRGTSLTIQCQVDSQVTMMFWYRQQPGQSLTLIATANQGSEATYESGFVIDKFPISRPNLTFSTLTVSNMSPEDSSIYLCSVEVGDSYGYTFGSGTRLTVV.

The chain has TRBV9 and TRBJ1-5; D is unclear. Trimming left V 4 bases short and J 7 bases short, with 12 bases between. This CDR3 contains 13 residues. Germline V lookup: CDR1 SGDLS, CDR2 YYNGEE. The DNA for the CDR3 is TGTGCCAGCAGCCCCTCCGGGAAACAGCCCCAGCATTTT. As protein: CASSPSGKQPQHF.

This chain joins TRBV21-1 and TRBJ2-3; the D call in the table, TRBD2, was not verified against the DNA. TRBV21-1 is a pseudogene segment. This CDR3 spans 16 amino acids. The CDR3 here is CASSPEGRGYTDTQYF. CDR3 bases: TGTGCCAGCAGCCCCGAGGGGCGGGGGTACACAGATACGCAGTATTTT.

The chain recombines TRBV18 with TRBJ2-7, with D possibly matching TRBD2 (6 bases). This CDR3 is built from 15 residues. V lost 5 bases, J lost 5 bases, and 19 bases lay in between. CDR1 is KGHSH, CDR2 LQKENI, per germline. The CDR3, as DNA: TGTGCCAGCTCAGTCTCCGGGACTGCTTTCGACGAGCAGTACTTC. Protein product: CASSVSGTAFDEQYF.

On this clone itself: The conserved final phenylalanine or tryptophan is absent from the CDR3, which likely points to a read error. The chain combines TRBV6-5 with TRBJ1-2; D perhaps matches TRBD1 (6 bases). The V end lost 6 bases, the J end lost 8 bases, and 19 bases lay between the germline ends. This CDR3 is built from 14 residues. The germline CDR1 and CDR2 sequences are MNHEY and SVGAGI. The DNA for the CDR3 is TGTGCCAGCAGCAGGATGGCTGGGGGCGGGGGCTACACCCTC. It codes for CASSRMAGGGGYTL.

This sequence joins TRBV7-9 and TRBJ2-5; TRBD1 agrees at 9 bases. CDR3 length equals 15 residues. In germline, CDR1 is SEHNR, CDR2 FQNEAQ (reference sequence). The V segment lost 4 bases and the J segment 3 bases; nucleotides outside the gene matches: 6. The CDR3 coding sequence is TGTGCCAGCAGCTGGTCCCGGGACAGGGAAGAGACCCAGTACTTC. Residues: CASSWSRDREETQYF.

Only a few counts were recorded for this clone. The chain uses TRBV27 and TRBJ2-7; D perhaps matches TRBD2 (5 bases). Trimming took off 1 base at V and 1 base at J, with 8 bases between the two ends. The CDR3 extends over 14 amino acids. Germline V CDR1 and CDR2: MNHEY, SMNVEV (reference sequence). In DNA form, the CDR3 reads TGTGCCAGCAGTTTATACGAGGGTTCCTACGAGCAGTACTTC. Translation gives CASSLYEGSYEQYF.

The chain is built from TRBV7-8 and TRBJ1-1; a possible D gene is TRBD1 (6 bases). Trimming left V 7 bases short and J 3 bases short, with 15 bases between. The CDR3 sequence is 14 residues long. Per germline, CDR1 SGHVS and CDR2 FQNEAQ. The CDR3 coding sequence is TGTGCCAGCATCGATGGCAGGGGAGACACTGAAGCTTTCTTT. As protein: CASIDGRGDTEAFF.

CDR3 amino acids: CASSMTGERSGYTF. CDR3 bases: TGCGCCAGCAGCATGACAGGCGAGCGATCTGGCTACACCTTC. The chain links TRBV5-1 to TRBJ1-2, with a tentative D call TRBD1 (6 bases). CDR1 is SGHRS, CDR2 YFSETQ, per germline. The CDR3 has 14 amino acids. Trimming took 4 bases from V and 7 from J, leaving 17 bases between them.

V is TRBV29-1 and J is TRBJ2-1, with D tentatively TRBD2 (6 bases). V was pared by 8 bases and J by 7 bases, with 18 bases between. Germline values: CDR1 SQVTM, CDR2 ANQGSEA. The CDR3 sequence is 13 residues long. The CDR3 loop is CSLRIGGGNEQFF. CDR3 coding DNA: TGCAGCTTGCGGATTGGAGGAGGGAATGAGCAGTTCTTC.

The V gene is TRBV5-1, the J gene TRBJ2-5, with 7 bases aligning to TRBD1. This CDR3 region has 14 residues. From germline, CDR1 is SGHRS and CDR2 YFSETQ. The V segment lost 0 bases and the J segment 2 bases; nucleotides outside the gene matches: 1. The CDR3 reads CASSLGGQQETQYF. The DNA for the CDR3 is TGCGCCAGCAGCTTGGGGGGACAGCAAGAGACCCAGTACTTC.

This chain connects TRBV14 to TRBJ2-1; TRBD1 matches 7 bases. Germline CDR1 reads SGHDN; CDR2 reads FVKESK. J was trimmed by 4 bases and V by 4 bases; bases with no gene match: 4. This CDR3 contains 14 residues. The CDR3 protein is CASSPLDRYNEQFF. The CDR3, as DNA: TGTGCCAGCAGCCCGTTGGACAGGTACAATGAGCAGTTCTTC.

The rearrangement joins TRBV4-1 to TRBJ1-5; 7 bases match TRBD1. J gave up 1 base and V 1 base, and 4 bases lay outside the gene matches. CDR1 is MGHRA, CDR2 YSYEKL, per germline. This CDR3 comprises 16 residues. In DNA form, the CDR3 reads TGCGCCAGCAGCCAAGTCCCCAGGGGGAGCAATCAGCCCCAGCATTTT. This sequence encodes CASSQVPRGSNQPQHF.

V is TRBV30 and J is TRBJ2-5; 7 nucleotides match TRBD2. This CDR3 has 16 amino acids. J was trimmed by 1 base and V by 3 bases; bases with no gene match: 11. Germline loops: CDR1 GTSNPN, CDR2 SVGIG (reference sequence). The CDR3 nucleotides read TGTGCCTGGAGATTGGCAGGGAGGGGCTCCCAAGAGACCCAGTACTTC. Its protein product is CAWRLAGRGSQETQYF.

The chain couples TRBV30 to TRBJ2-5, with D possibly matching TRBD2 (5 bases). The CDR3 is 14 amino acids. V was pared by 7 bases and J by 1 base, with 16 bases between. Germline V CDR1 and CDR2: GTSNPN, SVGIG (reference sequence). The CDR3 DNA reads as TGTGCCTCCATGAGGGTGGCGGCCCAAGAGACCCAGTACTTC. It specifies CASMRVAAQETQYF.

CDR3 residues: CASSSVPGLAIADTQYF. The CDR3 DNA reads as TGTGCCAGCAGCTCCGTACCGGGACTAGCAATAGCAGATACGCAGTATTTT. This chain uses TRBV7-2 with TRBJ2-3; the match to TRBD2 covers 9 bases. The germline V gene has CDR1 SGHTA and CDR2 FQGNSA. This CDR3 is built from 17 residues. V gave up 4 bases and J gave up 4 bases; unmatched junction bases: 12.

J is TRBJ1-4 and V is TRBV19; D is unresolved. The CDR3 is 14 amino acids. Germline CDR1 is LNHDA and CDR2 is SQIVND (reference sequence). Trimming cost V 10 bases and J 5 bases, with 17 bases left between them. The CDR3, as DNA: TGTGCCACCATGGCCCATCGCGGAAATGAAAAACTGTTTTTT. As protein: CATMAHRGNEKLFF.